A selection of T cell receptor beta chains follows, all from one sample in a study of T cells of healthy individuals. TCRdb called the 5' RACE reads again in MiXCR, with one record for every CDR3 protein. The sample consists of around 63,000 distinct CDR3 sequences, 15% to 20% of them appearing once. The receptors derive from a human donor in good health. CDR3s include the opening cysteine and the closing phenylalanine or tryptophan.

TRBV28	14	TRBJ1-4	CASSLWRAGEKLFF
TRBV5-1	14	TRBJ1-1	CASSLGGGYTEAFF
TRBV28	12	TRBJ1-2	CASSSLNYGYTF
TRBV7-8	13	TRBJ1-5	CASSPTPDQPQHF
TRBV2	15	TRBJ1-6	CASSETWGGNSPLHF
TRBV6-1	12	TRBJ1-1	CASSLRQLEAFF
TRBV10-3	13	TRBJ2-3	CAISESWADTQYF
TRBV25-1	15	TRBJ2-3	CASSGQDTSTDTQYF
TRBV30	13	TRBJ2-3	CAWSGGPTDTQYF
TRBV29-1	10	TRBJ1-1	CSVADTEAFF
TRBV20-1	14	TRBJ1-4	CSAREGGANEKLFF
TRBV29-1	14	TRBJ2-5	CSVETQGGQETQYF
TRBV29-1	13	TRBJ1-2	CSSNQGAGYGYTF
TRBV11-2	15	TRBJ2-5	CASSSRPGIGETQYF
TRBV12-5	14	TRBJ1-3	CASGPRDRGNTIYF
TRBV13	16	TRBJ2-4	CASTTRDRGRLGIQYF
TRBV6-1	16	TRBJ2-7	CASSPRLISGSYEQYF
TRBV18	13	TRBJ2-3	CASSPGSTDTQYF
TRBV5-1	16	TRBJ1-3	CASSLSPQVSGNTIYF
TRBV6-5	15	TRBJ1-6	CASSSPTIVNSPLHF
TRBV7-9	11	TRBJ2-4	CASSLGRTQYF
TRBV10-3	17	TRBJ2-3	CATLGGKREELTDTQYF
TRBV6-1	20	TRBJ2-1	CASSEEYGLKWGASYNEQFF
TRBV12-5	15	TRBJ2-1	CASGLRLAGYNEQFF
TRBV2	13	TRBJ2-1	CASSRSGRADQFF
TRBV5-1	16	TRBJ1-3	CASSLAPTGSGNTIYF
TRBV30	16	TRBJ2-5	CAWSVARLAGIETQYF
TRBV10-1	15	TRBJ2-3	CASSESEPTTDTQYF
TRBV12-3/TRBV12-4	13	TRBJ2-7	CASRGQFSYEQYF
TRBV29-1	14	TRBJ2-7	CSVMGLAGVVEQYF
TRBV5-1	16	TRBJ2-3	CASSLSSGSGTDTQYF
TRBV6-6	15	TRBJ1-2	CASRTAGQETGGYTF
TRBV10-2	17	TRBJ1-5	CASSESASRTGSQPQHF
TRBV5-1	14	TRBJ2-5	CASSLDPKQETQYF
TRBV7-9	12	TRBJ2-7	CASSLEGAEQYF
TRBV5-6	15	TRBJ2-3	CASSGDYPPADTQYF
TRBV3-1	15	TRBJ2-3	CASRPRAGGTDTQYF
TRBV6-2/TRBV6-3	13	TRBJ1-1	CASSYLGGGEAFF
TRBV14	17	TRBJ1-6	CASSQDRGSSYNSPLHF
TRBV3-1	15	TRBJ1-2	CASTPQPESNYGYTF
TRBV10-3	14	TRBJ2-5	CAIGGGGGGETQYF
TRBV6-2/TRBV6-3	18	TRBJ2-3	CASSPEGGTSARTDTQYF
TRBV4-2	15	TRBJ1-1	CASSQGPAMNTEAFF
TRBV6-1	13	TRBJ1-1	CATWTDLVAEAFF
TRBV28	14	TRBJ1-2	CASDLGGSNYGYTF
TRBV20-1	12	TRBJ1-1	CSAINSNTEAFF
TRBV29-1	13	TRBJ1-5	CSVGGEGHQPQHF
TRBV9	18	TRBJ2-3	CASSEGSGRAWSTDTQYF
TRBV20-1	13	TRBJ1-1	CSASHGADTEAFF
TRBV18	17	TRBJ2-2	CASSAPLGQRNTGELFF
TRBV2	16	TRBJ1-5	CASSEAATGYNQPQHF
TRBV3-1	12	TRBJ2-7	CASSQLPDEQYF
TRBV4-1	13	TRBJ1-1	CASSQAAGAEAFF
TRBV6-1	18	TRBJ2-3	CASTRSRRRAGGTDTQYF